The subject of this entry is one T cell receptor (beta chain). Trimming removed 6 bases at V and 4 bases at J, with 19 bases between. CDR1 and CDR2 from the germline V gene are MDHEN and SYDVKM. CDR3 size: 15 residues. This record comes from a study of cytotoxic CD8 clonotypes in ibrutinib-treated CLL. Profiled with immunoSEQ multiplex PCR; TCRdb holds only in-frame clones, not every one. The table has about 40,000 clones, around 63% seen once. The source of this sequence is a human donor with chronic lymphocytic leukemia. The sequencing here drew on PBMCs, taken at disease progression, from a patient treated with ibrutinib. The chain uses TRBV28 and TRBJ2-7, with D possibly being TRBD1 (5 bases). The CDR3 loop reads CASRPAIGAIYEQYF. The CDR3 DNA is TGTGCCAGCAGACCTGCGATAGGGGCCATATACGAGCAGTACTTC.